The 7 T cell receptor beta chains given below trace back to one sample, sequenced in a study of glioma-infiltrating T cells after dendritic cell vaccination. Libraries were prepared by immunoSEQ multiplex PCR; TCRdb keeps only in-frame clonotypes and omits some of them. Among around 78,000 clones listed, roughly 84% were seen once. The sample's time point: after dendritic cell vaccination, including at tumor progression/relapse. The source material was blood, sampled after dendritic cell vaccination. These receptors originate from a human donor with glioblastoma.

V gene TRBV5-8 combines with J gene TRBJ2-7; D unclear. The CDR3 runs 13 residues. Germline V CDR1 and CDR2: SGHTS, YDEGEE. V lost 1 base and J lost 6, with 11 bases in between. This chain's CDR3 is CASSLRLGGEQYF. CDR3 in DNA: TGTGCCAGCAGCTTGAGGCTAGGCGGCGAGCAGTACTTC.

CDR3 coding DNA: TGTGCCAGCAGCAAAGGAAATGGCGGTCCCTACGAGCAGTACTTC. Residues: CASSKGNGGPYEQYF. This rearrangement joins TRBV21-1 to TRBJ2-7; the table's D gene call, TRBD2, was not cross checked with the DNA. TRBV21-1 is tagged as a pseudogene. This CDR3 is built from 15 residues.

This clone was seen more than once but under ten times. The chain combines TRBV10-3 with TRBJ2-1; 7 nucleotides match TRBD1. Trimming at V came to 10 bases and at J to 4 bases, leaving 7 bases not matched to a gene. The CDR3 runs to 13 residues. In germline, CDR1 is ENHRY, CDR2 SYGVKD. The CDR3 is CATNRQGYNEQFF. The CDR3 coding sequence is TGTGCCACCAATCGACAGGGATACAATGAGCAGTTCTTC.

The chain joins TRBV27 to TRBJ2-7; D is possibly TRBD2 (6 bases). The CDR3 extends over 14 amino acids. V lost 4 bases and J lost 3, with 13 bases in between. Germline V lookup: CDR1 MNHEY, CDR2 SMNVEV (reference sequence). CDR3 nucleotides: TGTGCCAGCAGTTCACCGGGACTTAACTACGAGCAGTACTTC. Translating it yields CASSSPGLNYEQYF.

CDR3: CASSIGLAGGNEQFF. For the CDR3, the DNA is TGTGCCAGCAGCATTGGACTAGCGGGAGGCAATGAGCAGTTCTTC. The rearrangement uses TRBV7-2 and TRBJ2-1; TRBD2 aligns across 14 bases. The CDR3 covers 15 residues. Germline CDR1 reads SGHTA; CDR2 reads FQGNSA. V was clipped by 5 bases and J by 6 bases; unmatched bases: 3.

V gene TRBV28 combines with J gene TRBJ2-3, with D unclear. Germline V gene sequence: CDR1 MDHEN, CDR2 SYDVKM. V lost 6 bases and J lost 6, with 16 bases in between. This CDR3 is built from 14 residues. CDR3 region: CASSQFNPQDTQYF. CDR3 in DNA: TGTGCCAGCAGCCAATTCAACCCCCAGGATACGCAGTATTTT.

In its sample, this clone was seen a few times. The rearrangement uses TRBV19 and TRBJ1-2; TRBD1 matches at 7 bases. The J segment lost 4 bases and the V segment lost 5 bases, leaving 7 bases of the junction unmatched. This CDR3 is 14 amino acids long. Germline lookup yields CDR1 LNHDA and CDR2 SQIVND (reference sequence). The DNA for the CDR3 is TGTGCCAGTAGTGGTACAGGGGAAGTCTATGGCTACACCTTC. This codes for CASSGTGEVYGYTF.